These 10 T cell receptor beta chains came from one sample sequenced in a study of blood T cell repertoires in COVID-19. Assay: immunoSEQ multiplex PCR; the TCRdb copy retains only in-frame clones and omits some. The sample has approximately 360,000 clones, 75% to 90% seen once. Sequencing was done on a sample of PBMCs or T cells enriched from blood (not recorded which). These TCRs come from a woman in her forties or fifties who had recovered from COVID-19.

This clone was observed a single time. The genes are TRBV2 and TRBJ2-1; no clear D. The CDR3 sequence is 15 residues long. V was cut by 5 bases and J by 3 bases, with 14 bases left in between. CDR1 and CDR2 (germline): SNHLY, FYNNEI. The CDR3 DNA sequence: TGTGCCAGCAGTCCAAACCTGGCTCGCTACAATGAGCAGTTCTTC. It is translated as CASSPNLARYNEQFF.

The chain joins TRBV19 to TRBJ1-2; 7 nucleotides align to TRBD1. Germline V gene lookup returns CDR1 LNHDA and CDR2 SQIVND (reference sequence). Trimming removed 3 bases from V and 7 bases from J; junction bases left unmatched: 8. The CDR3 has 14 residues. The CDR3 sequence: CASSILGGTVGYTF. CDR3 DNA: TGTGCCAGTAGTATTTTAGGCGGGACAGTTGGCTACACCTTC.

CDR3 protein: CASSPYGAETQYF. The CDR3 DNA follows: TGTGCCAGCAGCCCATACGGTGCAGAGACCCAGTACTTC. V gene TRBV9 combines with J gene TRBJ2-5, with no clear D. The CDR3 sequence is 13 residues long. V was clipped by 4 bases and J by 4 bases, with 11 bases between them. Germline CDR1 is SGDLS and CDR2 is YYNGEE. Supplemented by reference TRBV9 and TRBJ2-5, the full variable domain reads DSGVTQTPKHLITATGQRVTLRCSPRSGDLSVYWYQQSLDQGLQFLIQYYNGEERAKGNILERFSAQQFPDLHSELNLSSLELGDSALYFCASSPYGAETQYFGPGTRLLVL.

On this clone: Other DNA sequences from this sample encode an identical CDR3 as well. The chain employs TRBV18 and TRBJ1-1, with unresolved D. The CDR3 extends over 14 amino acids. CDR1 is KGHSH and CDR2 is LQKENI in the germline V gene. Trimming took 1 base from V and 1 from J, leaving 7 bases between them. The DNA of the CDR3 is TGTGCCAGCTCACCACTGCGTGAGAACACTGAAGCTTTCTTT. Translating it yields CASSPLRENTEAFF. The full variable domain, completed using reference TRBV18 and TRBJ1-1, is NAGVMQNPRHLVRRRGQEARLRCSPMKGHSHVYWYRQLPEEGLKFMVYLQKENIIDESGMPKERFSAEFPKEGPSILRIQQVVRGDSAAYFCASSPLRENTEAFFGQGTRLTVV.

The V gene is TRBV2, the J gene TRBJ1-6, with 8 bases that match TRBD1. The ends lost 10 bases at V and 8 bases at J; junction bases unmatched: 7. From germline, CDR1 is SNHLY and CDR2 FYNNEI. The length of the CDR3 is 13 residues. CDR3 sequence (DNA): TGTGCCACACAGGGGGGCCCCGATTCACCCCTCCACTTT. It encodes CATQGGPDSPLHF.

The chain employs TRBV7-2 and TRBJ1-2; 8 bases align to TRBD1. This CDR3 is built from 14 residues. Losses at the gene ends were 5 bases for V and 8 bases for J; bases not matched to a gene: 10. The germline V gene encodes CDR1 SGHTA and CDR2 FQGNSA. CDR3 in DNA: TGTGCCAGCAGCCAGGACAGGGAGGCCGGAGGCTACACCTTC. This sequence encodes CASSQDREAGGYTF.

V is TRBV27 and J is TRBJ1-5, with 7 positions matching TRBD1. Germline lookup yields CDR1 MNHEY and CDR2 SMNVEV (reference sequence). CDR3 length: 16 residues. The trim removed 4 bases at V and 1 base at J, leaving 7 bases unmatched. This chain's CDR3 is CASSSQTGFSNQPQHF. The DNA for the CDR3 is TGTGCCAGCAGTTCCCAGACAGGGTTCAGCAATCAGCCCCAGCATTTT.

In DNA form, the CDR3 reads TGTGCCAGCAGCCCCTACGGGGGGCGGGATAATGAGCAGTTCTTC. Translating it yields CASSPYGGRDNEQFF. V is TRBV5-6 and J is TRBJ2-1; D might be TRBD2 (7 bases). The germline V gene encodes CDR1 SGHDT and CDR2 YYEEEE. The CDR3 is made up of 15 amino acids. Trimming took off 4 bases at V and 7 bases at J, with 18 bases between the two ends.

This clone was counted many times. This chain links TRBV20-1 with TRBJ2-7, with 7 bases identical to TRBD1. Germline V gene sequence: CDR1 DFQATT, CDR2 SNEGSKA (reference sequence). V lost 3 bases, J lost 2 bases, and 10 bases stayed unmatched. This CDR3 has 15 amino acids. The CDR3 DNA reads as TGCAGTGCTAGTAGTGTCGGGACAGCACCCTACGAGCAGTACTTC. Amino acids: CSASSVGTAPYEQYF.

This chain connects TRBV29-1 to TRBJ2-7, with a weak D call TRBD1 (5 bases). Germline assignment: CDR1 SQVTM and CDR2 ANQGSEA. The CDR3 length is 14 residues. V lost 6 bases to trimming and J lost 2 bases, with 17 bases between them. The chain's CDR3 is CSVRQSKLTYEQYF. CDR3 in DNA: TGCAGCGTACGACAGAGTAAATTAACCTACGAGCAGTACTTC.